The present T cell receptor beta chain was sequenced within a study of coeliac disease. Trimming shortened V by 5 bases and J by 10 bases, and 20 bases separated the two germline ends. The germline V gene has CDR1 LNHNV and CDR2 YYDKDF (reference sequence). This CDR3 is built from 14 residues. Sequencing was performed with immunoSEQ multiplex PCR; in TCRdb, only in-frame clones are kept and a portion is missing. The table shows roughly 1,600 clones, with 55% to 70% occurring only once. Overall study results and limits: In active celiac disease, intraepithelial and lamina propria TRB and TRG repertoires were less clonal than controls.

For this clone: Antigen: not known.

One frozen roughly 540,000-cell aliquot per fraction was sequenced. The source material was intraepithelial lymphocytes from the gut. The TCR comes from a woman aged 45-65 years with celiac disease on a gluten-free diet. The chain combines TRBV15 with TRBJ1-1, with a weak D call TRBD1 (6 bases). The CDR3 bases are TGTGCCACCAGCGTACGGGACGGTAAACAGGGAGCTTTCTTT. It codes for CATSVRDGKQGAFF. The full variable domain, its missing parts supplied by reference TRBV15 and TRBJ1-1, is DAMVIQNPRYQVTQFGKPVTLSCSQTLNHNVMYWYQQKSSQAPKLLFHYYDKDFNNEADTPDNFQSRRPNTSFCFLDIRSPGLGDTAMYLCATSVRDGKQGAFFGQGTRLTVV.